This T cell receptor beta chain was retrieved from a study of blood T cells in healthy people across ages. Study summary: Per two T cells, template switching captured roughly one barcoded beta molecule.

Germline V lookup: CDR1 SGHRS, CDR2 YFSETQ. The CDR3 is made up of 16 amino acids. V was trimmed by 0 bases and J by 0 bases, leaving 13 bases between them. A second about 7 to 12 cycle PCR used barcoded and J-beta primers. From the 5' RACE reads, TCRdb called clonotypes with MiXCR, one entry per CDR3 protein. The sample includes 700,000 to 850,000 distinct CDR3 sequences, 53% seen only once; the top ten take approximately 41%. On this clonotype itself: As yet, its antigen is unknown.

Study-wide findings and caveats: Per million T cells, TCR beta diversity dropped about linearly as age rose. Since the PBMCs were unsorted, naive and antigen-experienced cells could not be conclusively compared.

Sequencing was done on a sample of blood. V gene TRBV5-1 combines with J gene TRBJ2-7, with D perhaps matching TRBD1 or TRBD2 (6 bases each). This sequence was found in an older man in good health. Here the CDR3 reads CASSLEGGANSYEQYF. The CDR3 bases are TGCGCCAGCAGCTTGGAGGGGGGAGCGAACTCCTACGAGCAGTACTTC.